One sample yielded the 3 T cell receptor beta chains listed below, sequenced in a study of identical twins. From the 5' RACE reads, TCRdb called clonotypes with MiXCR, one entry per CDR3 protein. The table records roughly 470,000 distinct CDR3 sequences, 14% of them present only once. These data were likewise used in another study, on yellow fever vaccine responses in identical twins.

Input material: CD4+ T cells sorted from blood. The receptors here all came from a woman aged 18-29 years in good health.

CDR3 loop: CASSQDLGLAGAGANVLTF. The CDR3 coding sequence is TGTGCCAGCAGCCAAGATCTGGGACTAGCGGGAGCTGGGGCCAACGTCCTGACTTTC. This chain joins TRBV3-1 and TRBJ2-6; TRBD2 matches 14 bases. The CDR3 covers 19 residues. Germline CDR1 reads LGHDT; CDR2 reads YNNKEL (reference sequence). Trimming at V came to 0 bases and at J to 2 bases, leaving 3 bases not matched to a gene.

The genes are TRBV20-1 and TRBJ2-7; D perhaps matches TRBD2 (7 bases). The CDR3 runs 15 residues. CDR1 and CDR2 from the germline V gene are DFQATT and SNEGSKA (reference sequence). V lost 5 bases and J 6 bases, leaving 23 bases between the germline ends. The CDR3 coding sequence is TGCAGTGCTCAAGCGCTTCGGGGGGCCCTTGGCGAGCAGTACTTC. Its translation is CSAQALRGALGEQYF.

This chain joins TRBV5-1 and TRBJ2-5; 14 bases match TRBD2. In germline, CDR1 is SGHRS, CDR2 YFSETQ. The CDR3 is 15 residues long. The V and J ends lost 4 bases and 3 bases, in that order; junction bases with no gene match: 2. This CDR3 reads CASSTGLAGEETQYF. CDR3 DNA sequence: TGCGCCAGCAGCACGGGACTAGCGGGGGAAGAGACCCAGTACTTC.